This note documents a single TCR beta chain sequence. This clone was detected only once. Its antigen remains undetermined. No base qualities exist here, and no much larger clone lies one base off it. This specimen comes from a study of control samples from healthy donors and cancer patients (dated by TCRdb to between 2020 and 2021). To prepare the library, the immunoSEQ multiplex PCR assay was applied. TCRdb holds this immuneACCESS table with in-frame rearrangements only. Some clones are missing; in checked studies, unresolved V genes explain under half, and the rest has no known cause. Recorded for this sample are about 100,000 clones; 87% of them occurred a single time. The ten largest clones represent over 15% of the sample. The source of this sequence is a woman in her forties or fifties in good health. What was sequenced was blood.

The DNA sequence follows: TGTGCCAGCAGCGTCGGGCAGTCAATACTGAACACTGAAGCTTTCTTT. This yields the protein CASSVGQSILNTEAFF. The rearrangement joined TRBV9 to TRBJ1-1; the D segment cannot be called with confidence. CDR1 SGDLS and CDR2 YYNGEE were looked up in the germline V gene. V was cut back by 2 bases and J by 0 bases, leaving a gap of 14 bases between them. The CDR3 numbers 16 residues from cysteine through phenylalanine. Here the CDR3 DNA is all that survives: 48 bases in frame from base 1.